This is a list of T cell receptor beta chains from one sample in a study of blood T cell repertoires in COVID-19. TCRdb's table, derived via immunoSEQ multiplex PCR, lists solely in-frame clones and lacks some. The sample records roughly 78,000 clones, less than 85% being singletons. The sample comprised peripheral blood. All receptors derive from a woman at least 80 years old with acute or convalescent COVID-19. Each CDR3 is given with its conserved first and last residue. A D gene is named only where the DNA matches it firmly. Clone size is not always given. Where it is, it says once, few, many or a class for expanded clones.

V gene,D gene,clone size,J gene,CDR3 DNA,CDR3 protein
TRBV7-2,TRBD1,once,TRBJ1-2,TGTGCCAGCAGCCCCTACAGGGGAGAAGCTGCTGGCTACACCTTC,CASSPYRGEAAGYTF
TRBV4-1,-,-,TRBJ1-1,TGCGCCAGCAGCCACCCTTGGGCAGAAGCTTTCTTT,CASSHPWAEAFF
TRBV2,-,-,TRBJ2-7,TGTGCCAGCAAAACAGACTCCTACGAGCAGTACTTC,CASKTDSYEQYF
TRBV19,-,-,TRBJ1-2,TGTGCCAGTAGCCCAGGGGAAAACTATGGCTACACCTTC,CASSPGENYGYTF
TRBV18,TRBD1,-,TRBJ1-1,TGTGCCAGCTCCCCGACCTCAGGGGGCGTCGGGAACACTGAAGCTTTCTTT,CASSPTSGGVGNTEAFF
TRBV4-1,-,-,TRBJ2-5,TGCGCCAGCAGCCAAGATCCGAATAGTCAAGAGACCCAGTACTTC,CASSQDPNSQETQYF
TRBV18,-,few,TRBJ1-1,TGTGCCAGCTCACTGGGCTTGAACACTGAAGCTTTCTTT,CASSLGLNTEAFF
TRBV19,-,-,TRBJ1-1,TGTGCCAGTAACGGCCCGGCGAGGGAAGCTTTCTTT,CASNGPAREAFF
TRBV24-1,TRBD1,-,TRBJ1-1,TGTGCCACCAGAGCCACAGGGGGTGCTGAAGCTTTCTTT,CATRATGGAEAFF
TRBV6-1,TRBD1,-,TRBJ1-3,TGTGCCAGCAGTGAACAGGGGGTTTTTGGAAACACCATATATTTT,CASSEQGVFGNTIYF
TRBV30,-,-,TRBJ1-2,TGTGCCTGGAGTGTACGGACAGACTATGGCTACACCTTC,CAWSVRTDYGYTF
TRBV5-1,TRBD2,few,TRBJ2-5,TGCGCCAGCAGCCGGGGGACTAGGGGAAAAGAGACCCAGTACTTC,CASSRGTRGKETQYF
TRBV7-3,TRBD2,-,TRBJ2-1,TGTGCCAGCAGCCAGGGGCTAGCGGGGGGGCTTACCAATGAGCAGTTCTTC,CASSQGLAGGLTNEQFF
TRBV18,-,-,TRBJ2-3,TGTGCCAGCTCATTCAGGGCGGACACAGATACGCAGTATTTT,CASSFRADTDTQYF
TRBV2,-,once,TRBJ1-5,TGTGCCAGCAGGGCAAACGGACAGAGCAATCAGCCCCAGCATTTT,CASRANGQSNQPQHF
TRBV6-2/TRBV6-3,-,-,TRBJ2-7,TGTGCCAGCAGTTCCGTGCGGAGAGCCTACGAGCAGTACTTC,CASSSVRRAYEQYF
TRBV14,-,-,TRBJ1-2,TGTGCCAGCAGCCAAGATTTACTTAACTATGGCTACACCTTC,CASSQDLLNYGYTF
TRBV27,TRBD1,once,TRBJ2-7,TGTGCCAGCAGTTTATCGGGACAGATCTACGAGCAGTACTTC,CASSLSGQIYEQYF
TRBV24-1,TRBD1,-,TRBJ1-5,TGTGCCACCAGTGACCGGACAGGTGGACCCAATCAGCCCCAGCATTTT,CATSDRTGGPNQPQHF
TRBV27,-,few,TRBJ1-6,TGTGCCAGCAGAAGGACAGAAAATCCTTCACCCCTCCACTTT,CASRRTENPSPLHF
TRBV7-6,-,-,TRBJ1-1,TGTGCCAGCAGCCTACTGCTGGGAGGGGACACTGAAGCTTTCTTT,CASSLLLGGDTEAFF
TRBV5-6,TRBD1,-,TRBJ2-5,TGTGCCAGCAGCTTCCAGGGGGCCCAAGAGACCCAGTACTTC,CASSFQGAQETQYF
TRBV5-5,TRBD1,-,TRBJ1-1,TGTGCCAGCAGCTCTGACAGGGGTCACGGTCAAGGAGGGGCTTTCTTT,CASSSDRGHGQGGAFF
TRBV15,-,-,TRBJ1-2,TGTGCCACCAGCACAACGGTTGGGGGCGCATTCGGAGGCTACACCTTC,CATSTTVGGAFGGYTF
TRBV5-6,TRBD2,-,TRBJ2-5,TGTGCCAGCAGCTTGGTACTAGCGGGGGGGACCCAGTACTTC,CASSLVLAGGTQYF
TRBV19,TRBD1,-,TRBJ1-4,TGTGCCAGTAGAACAAAATTGGGACAGGGGAATGAAAAACTGTTTTTT,CASRTKLGQGNEKLFF
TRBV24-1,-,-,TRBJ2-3,TGTGCCGCCGCCGGACTAGATACGCAGTATTTT,CAAAGLDTQYF
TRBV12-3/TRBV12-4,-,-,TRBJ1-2,TGTGCCAGCTATCACAGGGTTGGTGATGGCTACACCTTC,CASYHRVGDGYTF
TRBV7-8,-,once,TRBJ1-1,TGTGCCAGCAGCTCACTGGGTAGACAAAATAATGAAGCTTTCTTT,CASSSLGRQNNEAFF
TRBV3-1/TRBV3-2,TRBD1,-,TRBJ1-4,TGTGCCAGCAGCTTCCGGGACAGGCCCGAAAAACTGTTTTTT,CASSFRDRPEKLFF
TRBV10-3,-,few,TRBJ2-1,TGTGCCATCAGTGAGTCAGGAGGGGGCGGGAACAATGAGCAGTTCTTC,CAISESGGGGNNEQFF
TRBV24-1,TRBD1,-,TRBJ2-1,TGTGCCACCAGTGAGAGCGGACAGGGACGACAGGATGAGCAGTTCTTC,CATSESGQGRQDEQFF
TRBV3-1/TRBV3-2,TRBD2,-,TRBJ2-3,TGTGCCAGCAGCCTACGCGGGGGGGCTCAGGATACGCAGTATTTT,CASSLRGGAQDTQYF
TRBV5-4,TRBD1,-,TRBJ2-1,TGTGCCAGCAGCCCTGGGACAGGGGGAAACGGGGAGCAGTTCTTC,CASSPGTGGNGEQFF
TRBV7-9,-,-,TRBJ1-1,TGTGCCAGCAGCTTAGCTAGTCATTTGAACACTGAAGCTTTCTTT,CASSLASHLNTEAFF
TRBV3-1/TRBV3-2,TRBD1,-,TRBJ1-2,TGTGCCAGCAGCCAGAACAGGGGAATGGGGATCTATGGCTACACCTTC,CASSQNRGMGIYGYTF
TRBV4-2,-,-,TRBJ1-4,TGTGCCAGCAGCCTCAGGGGTTCGGATGAAAAACTGTTTTTT,CASSLRGSDEKLFF
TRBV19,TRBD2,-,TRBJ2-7,TGTGCCAGTAGTACCGGGACTAGCGGGAGGAGGTACGAGCAGTACTTC,CASSTGTSGRRYEQYF
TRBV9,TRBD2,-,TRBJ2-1,TGTGCCAGCAGCTCCCATAGCGGGAGTAATGATGAGCAGTTCTTC,CASSSHSGSNDEQFF
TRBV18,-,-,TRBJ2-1,TGTGCCAGCTCACCACCTCCGACAGCGAATGAGCAGTTCTTC,CASSPPPTANEQFF
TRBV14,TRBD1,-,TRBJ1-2,TGTGCCAGCAGTCCCGGGACAGGGACGAACTATGGCTACACCTTC,CASSPGTGTNYGYTF
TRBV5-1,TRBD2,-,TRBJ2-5,TGCGCCAGCAGCCTGCGGGACGGACTAGCGCTTGGCGAGGAGACCCAGTACTTC,CASSLRDGLALGEETQYF
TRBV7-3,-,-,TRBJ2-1,TGTGCCAGCAGCTTAACTGGAGACCACTCCTACAATGAGCAGTTCTTC,CASSLTGDHSYNEQFF
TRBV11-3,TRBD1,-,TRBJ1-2,TGTGCCAGCAGCTTCAGACCCGGGACAGGGGGTGGCTACACCTTC,CASSFRPGTGGGYTF
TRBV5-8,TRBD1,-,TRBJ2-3,TGTGCCAGCAGCGTTCACAGGGGAACAGATACGCAGTATTTT,CASSVHRGTDTQYF
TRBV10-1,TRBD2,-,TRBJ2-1,TGCGCCAGCAGTGAGAGGACTAGCGGGAGTTACAACAATGAGCAGTTCTTC,CASSERTSGSYNNEQFF
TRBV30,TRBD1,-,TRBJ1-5,TGTGCCTGGGACAGGGGGAGCGGCAATCAGCCCCAGCATTTT,CAWDRGSGNQPQHF
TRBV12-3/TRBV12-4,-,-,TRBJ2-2,TGTGCCAGCAGGCCCAGGAACACCGGGGAGCTGTTTTTT,CASRPRNTGELFF
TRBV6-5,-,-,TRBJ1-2,TGTGCCAGCAATCCCGAACCAGGACACCTCAAAGGCTACACCTTC,CASNPEPGHLKGYTF
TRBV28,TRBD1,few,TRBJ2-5,TGTGCCAGCAGTTTACTGACAGGGAACCAAGAGACCCAGTACTTC,CASSLLTGNQETQYF
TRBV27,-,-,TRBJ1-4,TGTGCCAGCAGTTTAGGGGGCGCTTGGGAAAAACTGTTTTTT,CASSLGGAWEKLFF
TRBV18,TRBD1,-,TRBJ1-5,TGTGCCAGCTCACCCGGGACAGGGGGCTTGAGCAATCAGCCCCAGCATTTT,CASSPGTGGLSNQPQHF
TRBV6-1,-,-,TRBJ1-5,TGTGCCAGCAGTGAACGAAGAGAGCCCCAGCATTTT,CASSERREPQHF
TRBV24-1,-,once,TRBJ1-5,TGTGCCACCAGTGATCCCGGGGAGGAACGGGGGGCCCAGCATTTT,CATSDPGEERGAQHF
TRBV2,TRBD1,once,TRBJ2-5,TGTGCCAGCAGAGGGGACAGGGGGCAAGAGACCCAGTACTTC,CASRGDRGQETQYF
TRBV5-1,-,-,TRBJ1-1,TGCGCCAGCAGCTTGAATATGGACTCCGAAGCTTTCTTT,CASSLNMDSEAFF
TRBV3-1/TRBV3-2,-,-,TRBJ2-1,TGTGCCAGCAGCCAAGAGTTCACTAACAATGAGCAGTTCTTC,CASSQEFTNNEQFF
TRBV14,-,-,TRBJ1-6,TGTGCCAGCAGCCAAGAAACAGGTGGTTCACCCCTCCACTTT,CASSQETGGSPLHF
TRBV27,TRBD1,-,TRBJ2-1,TGTGCCAGCAGTTTAGAGGGCAGGGGGTACAATGAGCAGTTCTTC,CASSLEGRGYNEQFF
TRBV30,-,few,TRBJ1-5,TGTGCCTGGAGTCACAGGGCTAGCAATCAGCCCCAGCATTTT,CAWSHRASNQPQHF